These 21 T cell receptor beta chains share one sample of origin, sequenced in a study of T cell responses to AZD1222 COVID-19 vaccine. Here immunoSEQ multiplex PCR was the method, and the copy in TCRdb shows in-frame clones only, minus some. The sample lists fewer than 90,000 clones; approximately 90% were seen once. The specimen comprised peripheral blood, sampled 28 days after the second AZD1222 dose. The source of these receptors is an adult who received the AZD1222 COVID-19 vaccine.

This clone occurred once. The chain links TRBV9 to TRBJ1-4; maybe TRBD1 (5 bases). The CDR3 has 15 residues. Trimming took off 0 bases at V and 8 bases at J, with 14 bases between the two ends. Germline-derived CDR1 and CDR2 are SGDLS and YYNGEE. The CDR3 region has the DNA TGTGCCAGCAGCGTAGCTGGGGCGCGAAGGGAAAAACTGTTTTTT. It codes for CASSVAGARREKLFF.

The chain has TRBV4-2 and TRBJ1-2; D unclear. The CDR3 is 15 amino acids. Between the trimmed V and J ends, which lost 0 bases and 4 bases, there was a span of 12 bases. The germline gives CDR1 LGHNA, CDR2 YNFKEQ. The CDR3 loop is CASSQDLGRLYGYTF. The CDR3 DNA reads TGTGCCAGCAGCCAAGACCTAGGACGCCTCTATGGCTACACCTTC.

CDR3 protein: CASSPGQGNTEAFF. The CDR3 nucleotides read TGCGCCAGCAGCCCTGGACAGGGGAACACTGAAGCTTTCTTT. This rearrangement joins TRBV4-3 to TRBJ1-1; 8 nucleotides align to TRBD1. Per germline, CDR1 LGHNA and CDR2 YSLEER. With V trimmed by 4 bases and J by 1 base, 2 bases remained unmatched. CDR3 length equals 14 residues.

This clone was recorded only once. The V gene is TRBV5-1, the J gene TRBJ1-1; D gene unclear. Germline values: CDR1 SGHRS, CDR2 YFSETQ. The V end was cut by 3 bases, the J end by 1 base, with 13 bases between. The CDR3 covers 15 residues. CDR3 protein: CASSSRRYTNTEAFF. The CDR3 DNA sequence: TGCGCCAGCAGCTCCCGGCGGTATACGAACACTGAAGCTTTCTTT.

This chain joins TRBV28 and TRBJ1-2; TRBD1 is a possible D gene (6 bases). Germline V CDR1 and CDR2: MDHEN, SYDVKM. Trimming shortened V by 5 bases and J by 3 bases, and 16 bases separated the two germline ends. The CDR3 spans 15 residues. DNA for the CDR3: TGTGCCAGCAGTGCCGGGACAATATTACACTATGGCTACACCTTC. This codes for CASSAGTILHYGYTF.

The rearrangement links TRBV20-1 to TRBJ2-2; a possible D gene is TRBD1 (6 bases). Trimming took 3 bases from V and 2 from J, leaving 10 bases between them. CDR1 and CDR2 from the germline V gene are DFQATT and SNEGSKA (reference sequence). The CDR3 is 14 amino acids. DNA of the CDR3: TGCAGTGCTAGTCACAGGGCTAACACCGGGGAGCTGTTTTTT. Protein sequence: CSASHRANTGELFF.

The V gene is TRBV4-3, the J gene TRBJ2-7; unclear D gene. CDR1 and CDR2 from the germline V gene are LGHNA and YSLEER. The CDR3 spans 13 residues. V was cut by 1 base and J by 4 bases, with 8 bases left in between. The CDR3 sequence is CASSQALGYEQYF. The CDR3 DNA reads TGCGCCAGCAGCCAAGCCCTGGGGTACGAGCAGTACTTC.

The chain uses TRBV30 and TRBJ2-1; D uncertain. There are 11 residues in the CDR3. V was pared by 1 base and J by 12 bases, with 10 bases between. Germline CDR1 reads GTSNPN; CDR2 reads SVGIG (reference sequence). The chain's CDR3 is CAWSGVGSQFF. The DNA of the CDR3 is TGTGCCTGGAGTGGGGTAGGTTCGCAGTTCTTC.

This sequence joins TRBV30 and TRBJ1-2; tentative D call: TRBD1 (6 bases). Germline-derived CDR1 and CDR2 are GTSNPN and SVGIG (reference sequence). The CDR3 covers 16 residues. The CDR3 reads CALSSGGGRRGYGYTF. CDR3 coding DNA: TGTGCTCTCTCTAGCGGTGGGGGGCGCCGGGGCTATGGCTACACCTTC.

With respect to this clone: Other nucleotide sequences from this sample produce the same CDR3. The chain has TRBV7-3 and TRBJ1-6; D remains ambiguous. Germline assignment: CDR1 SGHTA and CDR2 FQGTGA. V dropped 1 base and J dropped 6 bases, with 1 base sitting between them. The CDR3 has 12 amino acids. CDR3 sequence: CASSLSNSPLHF. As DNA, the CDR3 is TGTGCCAGCAGCTTAAGTAATTCACCCCTCCACTTT.

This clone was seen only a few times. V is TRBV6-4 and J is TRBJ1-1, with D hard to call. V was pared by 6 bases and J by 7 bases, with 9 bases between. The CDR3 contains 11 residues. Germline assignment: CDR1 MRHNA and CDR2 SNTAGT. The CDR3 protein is CASRNGLEAFF. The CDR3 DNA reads TGTGCCAGCAGGAATGGGCTTGAAGCTTTCTTT.

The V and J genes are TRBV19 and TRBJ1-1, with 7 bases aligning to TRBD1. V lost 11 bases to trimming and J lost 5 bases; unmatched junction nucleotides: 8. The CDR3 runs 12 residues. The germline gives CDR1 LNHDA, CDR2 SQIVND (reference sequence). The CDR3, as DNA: TGTGCCGCAGAGGGGGCGAGGACTGAAGCTTTCTTT. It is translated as CAAEGARTEAFF.

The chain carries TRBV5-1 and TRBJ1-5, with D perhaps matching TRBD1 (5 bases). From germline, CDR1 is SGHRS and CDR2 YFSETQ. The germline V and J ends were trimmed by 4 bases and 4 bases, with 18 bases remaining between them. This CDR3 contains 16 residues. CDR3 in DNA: TGCGCCAGCAGCACGGGATCGGGGGGTCTGAATCAGCCCCAGCATTTT. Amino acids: CASSTGSGGLNQPQHF. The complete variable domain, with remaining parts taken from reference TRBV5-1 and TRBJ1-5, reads KAGVTQTPRYLIKTRGQQVTLSCSPISGHRSVSWYQQTPGQGLQFLFEYFSETQRNKGNFPGRFSGRQFSNSRSEMNVSTLELGDSALYLCASSTGSGGLNQPQHFGDGTRLSIL.

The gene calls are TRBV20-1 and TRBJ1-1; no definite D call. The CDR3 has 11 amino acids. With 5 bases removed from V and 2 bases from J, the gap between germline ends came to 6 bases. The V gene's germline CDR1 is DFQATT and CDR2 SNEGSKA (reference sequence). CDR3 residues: CSADGNTEAFF. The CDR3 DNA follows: TGCAGTGCTGACGGAAACACTGAAGCTTTCTTT.

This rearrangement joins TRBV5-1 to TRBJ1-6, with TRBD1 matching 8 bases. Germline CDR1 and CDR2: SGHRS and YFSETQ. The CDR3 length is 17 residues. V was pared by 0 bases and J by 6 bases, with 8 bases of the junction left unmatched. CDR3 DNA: TGCGCCAGCAGCTTGGCCCCGACAGGGGCAGGTAATTCACCCCTCCACTTT. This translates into CASSLAPTGAGNSPLHF.

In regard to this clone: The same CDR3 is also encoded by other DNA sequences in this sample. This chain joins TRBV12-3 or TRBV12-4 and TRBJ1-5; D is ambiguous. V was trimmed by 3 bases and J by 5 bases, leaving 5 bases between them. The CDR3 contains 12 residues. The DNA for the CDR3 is TGTGCCAGCAGTTTTTGGGATCAGCCCCAGCATTTT. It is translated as CASSFWDQPQHF.

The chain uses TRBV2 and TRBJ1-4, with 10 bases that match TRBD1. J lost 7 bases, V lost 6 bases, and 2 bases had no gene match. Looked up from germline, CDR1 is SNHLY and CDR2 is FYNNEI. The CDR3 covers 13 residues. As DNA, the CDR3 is TGTGCCAGCAGAGGACAGGGGGTTGAAAAACTGTTTTTT. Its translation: CASRGQGVEKLFF.

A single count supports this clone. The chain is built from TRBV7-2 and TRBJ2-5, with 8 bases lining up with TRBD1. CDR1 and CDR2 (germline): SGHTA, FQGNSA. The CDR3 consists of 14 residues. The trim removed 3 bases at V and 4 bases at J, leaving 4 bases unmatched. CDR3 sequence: CASSLSGGAETQYF. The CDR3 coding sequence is TGTGCCAGCAGCTTGTCAGGGGGCGCAGAGACCCAGTACTTC. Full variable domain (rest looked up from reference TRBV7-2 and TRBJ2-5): GAGVSQSPSNKVTEKGKDVELRCDPISGHTALYWYRQSLGQGLEFLIYFQGNSAPDKSGLPSDRFSAERTGGSVSTLTIQRTQQEDSAVYLCASSLSGGAETQYFGPGTRLLVL.

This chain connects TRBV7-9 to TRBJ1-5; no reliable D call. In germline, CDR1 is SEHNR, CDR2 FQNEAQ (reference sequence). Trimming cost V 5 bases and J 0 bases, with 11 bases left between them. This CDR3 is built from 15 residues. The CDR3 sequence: CASSAPGGSNQPQHF. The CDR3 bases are TGTGCCAGCAGCGCGCCGGGAGGTAGCAATCAGCCCCAGCATTTT. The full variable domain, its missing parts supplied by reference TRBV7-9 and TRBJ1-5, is DTGVSQNPRHKITKRGQNVTFRCDPISEHNRLYWYRQTLGQGPEFLTYFQNEAQLEKSRLLSDRFSAERPKGSFSTLEIQRTEQGDSAMYLCASSAPGGSNQPQHFGDGTRLSIL.

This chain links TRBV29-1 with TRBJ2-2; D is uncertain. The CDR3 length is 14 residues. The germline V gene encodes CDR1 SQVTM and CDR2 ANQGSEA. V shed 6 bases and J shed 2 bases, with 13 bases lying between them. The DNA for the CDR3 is TGCAGCGTGTATAAGAGTATAAACACCGGGGAGCTGTTTTTT. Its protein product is CSVYKSINTGELFF.

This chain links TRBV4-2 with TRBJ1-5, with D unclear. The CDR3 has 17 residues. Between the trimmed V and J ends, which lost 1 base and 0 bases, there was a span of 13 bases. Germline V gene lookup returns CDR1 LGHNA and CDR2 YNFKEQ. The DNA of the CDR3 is TGTGCCAGCAGCCAAGGTATAAATAAATATAGCAATCAGCCCCAGCATTTT. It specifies CASSQGINKYSNQPQHF.